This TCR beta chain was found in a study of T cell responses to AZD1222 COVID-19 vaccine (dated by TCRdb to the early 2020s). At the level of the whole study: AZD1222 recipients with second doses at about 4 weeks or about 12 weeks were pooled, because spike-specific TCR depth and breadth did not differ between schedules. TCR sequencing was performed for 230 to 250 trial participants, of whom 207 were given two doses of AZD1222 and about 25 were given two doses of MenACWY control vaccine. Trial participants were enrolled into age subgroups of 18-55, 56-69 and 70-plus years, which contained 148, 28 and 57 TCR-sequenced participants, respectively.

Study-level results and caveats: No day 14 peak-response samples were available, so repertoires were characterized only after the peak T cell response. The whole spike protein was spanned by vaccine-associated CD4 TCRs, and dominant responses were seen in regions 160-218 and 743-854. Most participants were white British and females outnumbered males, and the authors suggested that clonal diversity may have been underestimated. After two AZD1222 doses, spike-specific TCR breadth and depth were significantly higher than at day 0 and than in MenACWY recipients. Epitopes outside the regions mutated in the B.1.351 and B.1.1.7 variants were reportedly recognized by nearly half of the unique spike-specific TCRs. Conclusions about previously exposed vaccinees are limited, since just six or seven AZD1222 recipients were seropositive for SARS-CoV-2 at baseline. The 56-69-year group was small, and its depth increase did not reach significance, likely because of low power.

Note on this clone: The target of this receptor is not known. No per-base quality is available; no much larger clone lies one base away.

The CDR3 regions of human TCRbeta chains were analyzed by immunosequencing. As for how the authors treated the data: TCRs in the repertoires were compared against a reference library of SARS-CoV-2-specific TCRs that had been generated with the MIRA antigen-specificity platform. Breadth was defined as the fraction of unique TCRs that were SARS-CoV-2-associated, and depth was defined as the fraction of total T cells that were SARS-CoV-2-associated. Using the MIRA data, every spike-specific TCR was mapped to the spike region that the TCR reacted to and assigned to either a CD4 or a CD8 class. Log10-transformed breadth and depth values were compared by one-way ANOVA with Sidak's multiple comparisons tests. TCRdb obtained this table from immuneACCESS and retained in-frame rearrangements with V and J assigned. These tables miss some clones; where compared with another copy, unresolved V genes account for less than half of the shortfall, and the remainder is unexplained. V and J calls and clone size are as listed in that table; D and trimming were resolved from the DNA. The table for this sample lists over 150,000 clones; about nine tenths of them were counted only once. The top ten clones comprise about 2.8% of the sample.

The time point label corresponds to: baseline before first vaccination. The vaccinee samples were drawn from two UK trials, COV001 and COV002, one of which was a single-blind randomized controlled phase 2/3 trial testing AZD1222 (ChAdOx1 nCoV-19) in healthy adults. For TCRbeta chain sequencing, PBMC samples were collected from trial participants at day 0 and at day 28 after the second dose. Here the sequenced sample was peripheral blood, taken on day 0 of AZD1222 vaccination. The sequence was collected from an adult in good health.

The CDR3 region reads CAWSVDTPETQYF. The DNA reads TGTGCCTGGAGTGTAGACACTCCAGAGACCCAGTACTTC. The receptor chain draws on TRBV30 and TRBJ2-5, with no reliable assignment of the D segment. There are 13 amino acids in the CDR3, from cysteine to phenylalanine inclusive. Of the read, only the CDR3 DNA is kept; its 39 bases are in frame from base 1. V and J lose 0 bases and 4 bases, and a span of 9 bases separates them. The CDR1 and CDR2 encoded by the germline V gene (reference sequence) are GTSNPN and SVGIG.